This TCR beta chain was obtained from a study of human CD4 T cells and Enterobacteriaceae. Study-level findings and limits: Only same-donor CFSE-low culture sequences were used to infer reactivity.

For this clone: The antigen is unknown.

Ex vivo total memory CD4+ cells were sequenced at deep level. Data came from immunoSEQ multiplex PCR; TCRdb stores just in-frame clones and leaves some out. The profile shows 25,000 to 35,000 clones, 70% to 90% of them singletons. The memory gate held CD4+ cells that were not CD45RA+CCR7+CD95- naive cells, over 95% pure. The CDR3 sequence is 13 residues long. The germline V and J ends were trimmed by 2 bases and 3 bases, with 11 bases remaining between them. CDR1 and CDR2 from the germline V gene are GTSNPN and SVGIG (reference sequence). Sample: memory CD4+ T cells from blood. This chain connects TRBV30 to TRBJ2-7; the D gene is possibly TRBD2 (6 bases). This receptor was taken from a human donor in good health. The CDR3 DNA reads TGTGCCTGGAGTAACGGGGGTATCTACGAGCAGTACTTC. Its translation: CAWSNGGIYEQYF. The whole variable domain, filled in from reference TRBV30 and TRBJ2-7, reads SQTIHQWPATLVQPVGSPLSLECTVEGTSNPNLYWYRQAAGRGLQLLFYSVGIGQISSEVPQNLSASRPQDRQFILSSKKLLLSDSGFYLCAWSNGGIYEQYFGPGTRLTVT.